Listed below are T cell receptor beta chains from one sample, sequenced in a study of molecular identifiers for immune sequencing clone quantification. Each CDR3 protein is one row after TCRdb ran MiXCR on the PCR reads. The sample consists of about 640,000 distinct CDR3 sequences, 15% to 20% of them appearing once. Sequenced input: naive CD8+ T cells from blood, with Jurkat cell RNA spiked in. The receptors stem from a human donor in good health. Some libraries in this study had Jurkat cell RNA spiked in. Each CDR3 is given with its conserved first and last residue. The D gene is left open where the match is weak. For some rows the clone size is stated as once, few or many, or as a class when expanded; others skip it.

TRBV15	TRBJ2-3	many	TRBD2	CATSRERASGVQYF	TGTGCCACCAGCAGAGAGCGGGCTAGCGGGGTTCAGTATTTT
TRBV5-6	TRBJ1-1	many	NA	CASRNDWNTEAFF	TGTGCCAGCAGAAACGATTGGAACACTGAAGCTTTCTTT
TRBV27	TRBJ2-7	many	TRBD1	CASSHGQGSYEQYF	TGCGCCAGCAGCCATGGACAGGGTTCCTACGAGCAGTACTTC
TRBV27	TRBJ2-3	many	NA	CDSNHRDTQYF	TGTGACAGCAATCACAGGGATACGCAGTATTTT
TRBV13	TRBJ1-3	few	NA	CASTPVDSGNTIYF	TGTGCCAGCACCCCGGTGGACTCTGGAAACACCATATATTTT
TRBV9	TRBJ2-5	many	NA	CASSVDILQETQYF	TGTGCCAGCAGCGTTGACATACTACAAGAGACCCAGTACTTC
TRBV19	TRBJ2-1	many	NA	CASSTLNNEQFF	TGTGCCAGTAGTACTTTGAACAATGAGCAGTTCTTC
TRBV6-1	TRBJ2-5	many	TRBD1	CASSEAVQGQGQETQYF	TGTGCCAGCAGTGAAGCCGTACAGGGCCAGGGACAGGAGACCCAGTACTTC
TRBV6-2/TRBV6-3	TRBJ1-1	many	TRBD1	CASSYSNPGQGNTEAFF	TGTGCCAGCAGTTACTCGAATCCGGGACAGGGGAACACTGAAGCTTTCTTT
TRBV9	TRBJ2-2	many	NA	CASSVFRDGTGELFF	TGTGCCAGCAGCGTCTTCCGGGACGGGACCGGGGAGCTGTTTTTT
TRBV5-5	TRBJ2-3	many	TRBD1	CASSYRGPGTDTQYF	TGTGCCAGCAGTTACAGGGGGCCTGGGACAGATACGCAGTATTTT
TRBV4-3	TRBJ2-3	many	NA	CASSPTRQRTDTQYF	TGCGCCAGCAGCCCCACGCGGCAGCGCACAGATACGCAGTATTTT
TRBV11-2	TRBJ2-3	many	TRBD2	CASRGAGAPIDTQYF	TGTGCCAGCAGAGGAGCGGGAGCACCCATCGATACGCAGTATTTT
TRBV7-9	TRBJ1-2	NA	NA	CASSLATLGAERYGYTF	TGTGCCAGCAGCTTAGCCACACTCGGGGCTGAACGCTATGGCTACACCTTC
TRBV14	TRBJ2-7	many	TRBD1	CASSQEAGGFYEQYF	TGTGCCAGCAGCCAAGAGGCAGGGGGCTTCTACGAGCAGTACTTC
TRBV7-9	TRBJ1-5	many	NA	CASSRGTGSNQPQHF	TGTGCCAGCAGCCGGGGGACGGGTAGCAATCAGCCCCAGCATTTT
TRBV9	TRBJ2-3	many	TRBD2	CASSTGLAGTTDTQYF	TGTGCCAGCAGCACGGGACTAGCGGGGACCACAGATACGCAGTATTTT
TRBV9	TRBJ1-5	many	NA	CASSSIPQHF	TGTGCCAGCAGCTCGATACCCCAGCATTTT
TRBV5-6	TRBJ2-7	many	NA	CASSLTNYEQYF	TGTGCCAGCAGCCTTACTAACTACGAGCAGTACTTC
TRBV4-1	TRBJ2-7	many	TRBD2	CASSQAGGTSYEQYF	TGCGCCAGCAGCCAAGCGGGGGGAACCTCCTACGAGCAGTACTTC
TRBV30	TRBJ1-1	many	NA	CAWRDRLNTEAFF	TGTGCCTGGAGGGATAGGCTGAACACTGAAGCTTTCTTT
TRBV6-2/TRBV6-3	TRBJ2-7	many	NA	CASSSSGDGPTYEQYF	NA
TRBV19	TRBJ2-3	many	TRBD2	CASSLPSRGGPLDTQYF	TGTGCCAGTAGTCTGCCCTCAAGGGGAGGGCCTTTAGATACGCAGTATTTT
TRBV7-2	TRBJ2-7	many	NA	CASSLTRAYEQYF	TGTGCCAGCAGCTTAACCCGTGCCTACGAGCAGTACTTC
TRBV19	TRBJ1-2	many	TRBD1	CASSPETGGVSYGYTF	TGTGCCAGTAGTCCCGAGACAGGGGGCGTGAGCTATGGCTACACCTTC
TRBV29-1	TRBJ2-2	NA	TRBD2	CSVDLAGGFTGELFF	TGCAGCGTTGACCTAGCGGGGGGGTTCACCGGGGAGCTGTTTTTT
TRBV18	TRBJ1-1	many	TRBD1	CASSPDGGGNTEAFF	TGTGCCAGCTCACCAGATGGAGGGGGCAACACTGAAGCTTTCTTT